This TCR beta chain was identified in a study of blood T cell repertoires in COVID-19. As processed by the authors: Reference gene primer amplification gave nucleated cell count estimates. The assay was immunoSEQ multiplex PCR, and TCRdb's table has in-frame clones only and misses some. V and J calls and clone size are those listed in that table; D and trimming were worked out from the DNA. The repertoire consists of about 260,000 clones, with 75% to 90% occurring once and the leading ten covering roughly 2%. CDR1 and CDR2 from the germline V gene are SGHTA and FQGNSA. This CDR3 has 16 amino acids. V was clipped by 5 bases and J by 8 bases, with 23 bases between them.

V usage is TRBV7-2 and J usage is TRBJ2-3; possibly TRBD1 for D (6 bases). The sample was peripheral blood. The sequence came from a man aged 30 to 45 with active or convalescent COVID-19. The DNA for the CDR3 is TGTGCCAGCAGCGATCCTTTTAGGGGGAGAGTGGGTACGCAGTATTTT. As protein: CASSDPFRGRVGTQYF.